This entry lists 19 T cell receptor beta chains sequenced from one sample in a study of graft-versus-host responses after intestinal transplantation. Processing released intraepithelial and lamina propria lymphocytes from the graft tissue. The assay was immunoSEQ multiplex PCR, and TCRdb's table has in-frame clones only and misses some. The sample includes about 22,000 clones, around 77% of them seen just once. The sequences come from ileum tissue, collected 12 days after intestinal transplant. The receptors shown here come from a human patient who received an intestinal transplant, so some T cells may come from the graft donor.

The chain is built from TRBV7-2 and TRBJ2-1; possibly TRBD1 for D (5 bases). With 8 bases removed from V and 7 bases from J, the gap between germline ends came to 15 bases. CDR1 and CDR2 from the germline V gene are SGHTA and FQGNSA. This CDR3 spans 13 amino acids. The CDR3 DNA reads as TGTGCCAGCCGGGCAGGGTCTCGGAATGAGCAGTTCTTC. It specifies CASRAGSRNEQFF.

The V and J genes are TRBV29-1 and TRBJ1-2; weak D call: TRBD1 (6 bases). The CDR3 has 13 amino acids. Germline CDR1 is SQVTM and CDR2 is ANQGSEA. The V gene lost 7 bases and the J gene lost 1 base, with 13 bases spanning the gap. CDR3 residues: CSARTESNYGYTF. The DNA of the CDR3 is TGCAGCGCCCGGACAGAGAGTAACTATGGCTACACCTTC.

V and J are TRBV6-5 and TRBJ2-1; a weak D match, TRBD2 (6 bases). The CDR3 length is 15 residues. The V and J ends lost 2 bases and 5 bases respectively, with 13 bases between them. Germline V lookup: CDR1 MNHEY, CDR2 SVGAGI. The CDR3 nucleotides read TGTGCCAGCAGTTACGTCCTAGCGATTAACAATGAGCAGTTCTTC. Its protein product is CASSYVLAINNEQFF.

The chain links TRBV4-1 to TRBJ2-5; 8 nucleotides line up with TRBD2. The CDR3 runs 16 residues. Trimming took 0 bases from V and 5 from J; bases not matched to a gene: 8. Looked up from germline, CDR1 is MGHRA and CDR2 is YSYEKL. As DNA, the CDR3 is TGCGCCAGCAGCCAAGAGGGGTCGGGGGGGCCGGAGACCCAGTACTTC. Its translation: CASSQEGSGGPETQYF.

This chain uses TRBV11-2 with TRBJ1-1; D call uncertain. Germline V gene data show CDR1 as SGHAT and CDR2 as FQNNGV. V shed 3 bases and J shed 4 bases, with 6 bases lying between them. The CDR3 is made up of 12 amino acids. The CDR3 DNA reads TGTGCCAGCAGCTTTACGAGCACTGAAGCTTTCTTT. Its protein product is CASSFTSTEAFF.

V usage is TRBV18 and J usage is TRBJ1-1; D not certain. V lost 3 bases, J lost 1 base, and 21 bases lay in between. The CDR3 spans 18 residues. The germline V gene encodes CDR1 KGHSH and CDR2 LQKENI. CDR3 nucleotide sequence: TGTGCCAGCTCACCCAAAACAAGACATCCCGGAGGGAACACTGAAGCTTTCTTT. It codes for CASSPKTRHPGGNTEAFF.

The rearrangement joins TRBV9 to TRBJ2-1; maybe TRBD2 (7 bases). Trimming shortened V by 2 bases and J by 3 bases, and 12 bases separated the two germline ends. CDR3 length: 15 amino acids. Germline assignment: CDR1 SGDLS and CDR2 YYNGEE. As DNA, the CDR3 is TGTGCCAGCAGCGTGTGGGGGGGCAACTACAATGAGCAGTTCTTC. Translated, it gives CASSVWGGNYNEQFF.

The chain combines TRBV10-2 with TRBJ1-2; D unclear. CDR3 size: 14 residues. Germline values: CDR1 WSHSY, CDR2 SAAADI. Between the trimmed V and J ends, which lost 7 bases and 8 bases, there was a span of 20 bases. The CDR3 protein is CASTSWTGVLGYTF. The CDR3 nucleotides are TGCGCCAGCACCTCCTGGACTGGAGTCTTAGGCTACACCTTC.

The rearrangement links TRBV4-1 to TRBJ2-1, with 11 bases lining up with TRBD2. This CDR3 is 16 amino acids long. Trimming at V came to 4 bases and at J to 6 bases, leaving 8 bases not matched to a gene. The germline CDR1 and CDR2 sequences are MGHRA and YSYEKL. The CDR3: CASSPPGTSGPNEQFF. The CDR3 DNA sequence: TGCGCCAGCAGCCCCCCCGGGACTAGCGGCCCCAATGAGCAGTTCTTC.

This clone was observed once. This rearrangement joins TRBV7-9 to TRBJ2-2; D ambiguous. Germline V CDR1 and CDR2: SEHNR, FQNEAQ (reference sequence). This CDR3 contains 15 residues. The V end was cut by 1 base, the J end by 5 bases, with 11 bases between. In nucleotides, the CDR3 is TGTGCCAGCAGCTTAGTTCCAGCGAGGACCGGGGAGCTGTTTTTT. As protein: CASSLVPARTGELFF.

The chain employs TRBV7-8 and TRBJ2-2, with D unresolved. The CDR3 spans 13 residues. V was cut by 4 bases and J by 6 bases, with 9 bases left in between. Germline V gene data show CDR1 as SGHVS and CDR2 as FQNEAQ. CDR3 DNA sequence: TGTGCCAGCAGCTCCTTCGAGTCCGGGGAGCTGTTTTTT. Its translation is CASSSFESGELFF.

This clone was seen just once. The rearrangement uses TRBV25-1 and TRBJ1-1; a weak D match, TRBD1 (6 bases). The V and J ends lost 7 bases and 5 bases respectively, with 11 bases between them. The germline CDR1 and CDR2 sequences are MGHDK and SYGVNS. This CDR3 is built from 12 residues. CDR3 loop: CASNRGKTEAFF. The DNA of the CDR3 is TGTGCCAGCAATAGGGGGAAGACTGAAGCTTTCTTT.

Relative to its sample, this clone is medium-sized. Distinct nucleotide sequences in the sample also encode this CDR3. The chain couples TRBV5-5 to TRBJ2-7; 7 bases line up with TRBD1. Germline V gives CDR1 SGHKS, CDR2 YYEKEE (reference sequence). The CDR3 is made up of 14 amino acids. V lost 1 base and J lost 3; bases outside the gene matches: 4. The CDR3 loop reads CASSLRGTDYEQYF. Here the CDR3 DNA reads TGTGCCAGCAGCTTGCGAGGGACAGACTACGAGCAGTACTTC.

This clone was counted only a few times. The chain links TRBV5-3 to TRBJ1-2; 8 bases are shared with TRBD1. TRBV5-3 is given ORF status, its function remaining uncertain. V lost 1 base to trimming and J lost 2 bases; unmatched junction nucleotides: 19. The CDR3 runs 20 residues. The chain's CDR3 is CARSLRSERPGQDINYGYTF. CDR3 DNA: TGTGCCAGAAGCTTGAGATCCGAGAGACCGGGACAGGATATAAACTATGGCTACACCTTC.

The gene calls are TRBV29-1 and TRBJ1-2; weak D call: TRBD1 (5 bases). The ends were cut back, 4 bases at V and 3 bases at J, with 9 bases in the middle. Germline V gene data show CDR1 as SQVTM and CDR2 as ANQGSEA. The CDR3 runs to 12 residues. Here the CDR3 DNA reads TGCAGCGTTGGGACAAACTACTATGGCTACACCTTC. Amino acid sequence: CSVGTNYYGYTF.

This clone was counted between two and nine times. The rearrangement uses TRBV18 and TRBJ2-5; 8 bases map to TRBD1. Germline CDR1 and CDR2: KGHSH and LQKENI. There are 15 residues in the CDR3. V shed 3 bases, J shed 4 bases, and the junction held 7 bases outside the gene matches. CDR3 protein: CASSPRAGGGETQYF. Here the CDR3 DNA reads TGTGCCAGCTCACCCCGAGCAGGGGGCGGAGAGACCCAGTACTTC.

By share of the sample, this clone is medium-sized. This chain links TRBV4-1 with TRBJ1-1, with TRBD1 matching 7 bases. The CDR3 has 14 residues. J lost 3 bases, V lost 3 bases, and 4 bases had no gene match. Germline V gene lookup returns CDR1 MGHRA and CDR2 YSYEKL. DNA for the CDR3: TGCGCCAGCAGCCACGGGGACAGTGACACTGAAGCTTTCTTT. It yields the protein CASSHGDSDTEAFF.

The V and J genes are TRBV21-1 and TRBJ1-5; whether TRBD1, the table's D call, matches the DNA was not checked. TRBV21-1 is assigned pseudogene status. The CDR3 covers 17 residues. As DNA, the CDR3 is TGTGCCAGCAGCGGGGAAGACAGGGAAGGATCCCATCAGCCCCAGCATTTT. Protein sequence: CASSGEDREGSHQPQHF.

The chain links TRBV5-5 to TRBJ1-6; 7 bases agree with TRBD1. With 4 bases clipped from V and 3 bases from J, the junction kept 7 bases outside the gene matches. This CDR3 is built from 16 residues. CDR1 SGHKS and CDR2 YYEKEE come from the germline V gene (reference sequence). CDR3 sequence (DNA): TGTGCCAGCAGCCCACAGGGGCCCCTCTATAATTCACCCCTCCACTTT. Translated, it gives CASSPQGPLYNSPLHF.